This T cell receptor beta chain was sequenced during a study of cytomegalovirus exposure and HLA in healthy donors. Concerning this clone: No antigen is known for it.

Method: immunoSEQ multiplex PCR; TCRdb's copy keeps in-frame clones and lacks some. The sample has approximately 58,000 clones, 90% to 95% seen once. CDR3 size: 14 residues. Trimming took off 2 bases at V and 6 bases at J, with 8 bases between the two ends. Germline values: CDR1 LNHNV, CDR2 YYDKDF (reference sequence). Points from the study as a whole: A few of the chains that were CMV-associated were confirmed in vitro to be specific for CMV antigens.

The source material was PBMCs. The chain is built from TRBV15 and TRBJ1-6; D remains ambiguous. This receptor was obtained from a woman between 18 and 29 years old in good health and CMV-seropositive. CDR3 sequence: CATSRPSVNSPLHF. DNA for the CDR3: TGTGCCACCAGCAGACCCTCCGTTAATTCACCCCTCCACTTT. The complete variable domain, with remaining parts taken from reference TRBV15 and TRBJ1-6, reads DAMVIQNPRYQVTQFGKPVTLSCSQTLNHNVMYWYQQKSSQAPKLLFHYYDKDFNNEADTPDNFQSRRPNTSFCFLDIRSPGLGDTAMYLCATSRPSVNSPLHFGNGTRLTVT.